The source of this TCR beta chain is a study of blood T cell repertoires in COVID-19. In the study's own analysis: Researchers report that nucleated cell counts were estimated from reference gene primer amplification. The protocol was immunoSEQ multiplex PCR, while the TCRdb copy is restricted to in-frame clones and leaves out a portion. The V and J calls and clone size are taken from that table; D and trimming were inferred from the DNA. The repertoire holds roughly 150,000 clones, with approximately 80% as singletons. The CDR3 runs 16 residues. The J segment lost 0 bases and the V segment lost 2 bases, leaving 4 bases of the junction unmatched. Germline V gene sequence: CDR1 SEHNR, CDR2 FQNEAQ (reference sequence).

The V gene is TRBV7-9, the J gene TRBJ1-1; 9 bases line up with TRBD1. The TCR comes from a man between 70 and 80 years old who had recovered from COVID-19. Sequencing was carried out using peripheral blood. CDR3 DNA sequence: TGTGCCAGCAGCTTACCGGACAGGGGTTTGAACACTGAAGCTTTCTTT. Protein: CASSLPDRGLNTEAFF. Combining the CDR3 with reference TRBV7-9 and TRBJ1-1 gives the whole variable domain DTGVSQNPRHKITKRGQNVTFRCDPISEHNRLYWYRQTLGQGPEFLTYFQNEAQLEKSRLLSDRFSAERPKGSFSTLEIQRTEQGDSAMYLCASSLPDRGLNTEAFFGQGTRLTVV.